Listed here is a single T cell receptor beta chain. This CDR3 is also generated by other DNA sequences in the sample. The source of the sample is a study of blood T cell repertoires in COVID-19. Self-reported history from a screening survey and questionnaire set each donor's cohort. In the original processing: Scientists estimated how many nucleated cells there were by amplifying reference gene primers. TCRdb's table, derived via immunoSEQ multiplex PCR, lists solely in-frame clones and lacks some. The V and J calls and clone size are taken from that table; D and trimming were inferred from the DNA. The sample has about 270,000 clones, over 80% seen once. Germline CDR1 MNHEY, CDR2 SMNVEV (reference sequence). Trimming took 3 bases from V and 4 from J, leaving 9 bases between them. CDR3 size: 13 residues.

Sequences were obtained from PBMCs or T cells enriched from blood (not recorded which). V and J are TRBV27 and TRBJ1-1, with a possible D match to TRBD1 (5 bases). The clonotype was recovered from a woman in her 30s with acute COVID-19. In DNA form, the CDR3 reads TGTGCCAGCAGTTTGGCGGGGGGCACTGAAGCTTTCTTT. Amino acid sequence: CASSLAGGTEAFF.